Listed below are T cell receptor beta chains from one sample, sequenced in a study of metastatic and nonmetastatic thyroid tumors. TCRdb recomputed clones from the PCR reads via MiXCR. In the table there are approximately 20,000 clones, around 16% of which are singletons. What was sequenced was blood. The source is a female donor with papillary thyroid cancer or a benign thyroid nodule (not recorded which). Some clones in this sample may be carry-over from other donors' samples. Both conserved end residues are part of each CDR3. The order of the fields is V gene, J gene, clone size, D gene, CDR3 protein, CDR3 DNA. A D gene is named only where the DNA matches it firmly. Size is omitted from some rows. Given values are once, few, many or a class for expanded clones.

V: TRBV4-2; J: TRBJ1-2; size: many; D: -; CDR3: CASSQGTYDYGYTF; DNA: TGTGCCAGCAGCCAAGGGACATACGACTATGGCTACACCTTC
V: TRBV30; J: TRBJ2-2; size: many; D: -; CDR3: CAWSVRTGELFF; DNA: TGTGCCTGGAGTGTTCGGACCGGGGAGCTGTTTTTT
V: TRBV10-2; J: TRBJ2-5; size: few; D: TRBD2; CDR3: CASSGASGNQETQYF; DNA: TGCGCCAGCAGTGGGGCTAGCGGGAACCAAGAGACCCAGTACTTC
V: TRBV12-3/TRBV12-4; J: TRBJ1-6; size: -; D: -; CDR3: CASSHSTGIDSPLHF; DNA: TGTGCCAGCAGCCACTCAACAGGGATTGATTCACCCCTCCACTTT
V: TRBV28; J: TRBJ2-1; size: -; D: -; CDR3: CASSLLFLGAREREQFF; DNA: TGTGCCAGCAGTTTACTGTTCTTGGGGGCCAGGGAGCGGGAGCAGTTCTTC
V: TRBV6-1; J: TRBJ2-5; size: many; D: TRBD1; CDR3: CASSPRQGQETQYF; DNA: TGTGCCAGCAGTCCACGACAGGGCCAAGAGACCCAGTACTTC
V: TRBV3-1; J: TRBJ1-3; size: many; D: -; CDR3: CASSQRPPGVGNTIYF; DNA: TGTGCCAGCAGCCAAAGGCCCCCCGGGGTAGGAAACACCATATATTTT
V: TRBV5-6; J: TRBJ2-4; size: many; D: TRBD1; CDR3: CASSPRTGRNIQYF; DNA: TGTGCCAGCAGCCCTAGGACAGGGCGGAACATTCAGTACTTC
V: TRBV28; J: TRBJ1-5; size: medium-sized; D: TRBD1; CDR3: CASGRQGWNQPQHF; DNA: TGTGCCAGCGGACGACAGGGTTGGAATCAGCCCCAGCATTTT
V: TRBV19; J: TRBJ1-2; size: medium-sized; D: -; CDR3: CASTQFGSYGYTF; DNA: TGTGCCAGTACTCAATTCGGAAGCTATGGCTACACCTTC
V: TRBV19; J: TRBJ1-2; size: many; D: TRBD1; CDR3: CASSTRDSDGYTF; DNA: TGTGCCAGTAGTACTCGGGACAGTGATGGCTACACCTTC
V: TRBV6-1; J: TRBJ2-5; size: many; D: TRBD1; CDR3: CASRAGGEETQYF; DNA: TGTGCCAGCCGAGCAGGGGGCGAAGAGACCCAGTACTTC
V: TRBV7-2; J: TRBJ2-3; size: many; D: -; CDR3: CASSWVGSWSTDTQYF; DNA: TGTGCCAGCAGCTGGGTGGGTAGCTGGAGCACAGATACGCAGTATTTT
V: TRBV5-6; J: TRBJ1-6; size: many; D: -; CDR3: CASSLIESSYNSPLHF; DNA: TGTGCCAGCAGCTTAATTGAGAGCTCCTATAATTCACCCCTCCACTTT
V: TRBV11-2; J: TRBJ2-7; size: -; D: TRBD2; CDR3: CASSPPRTSDFYEQYF; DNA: TGTGCCAGCAGCCCTCCTCGGACTAGCGACTTCTACGAGCAGTACTTC
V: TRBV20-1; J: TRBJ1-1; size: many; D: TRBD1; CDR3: CSAGTANTEAFF; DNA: TGCAGTGCTGGGACAGCGAACACTGAAGCTTTCTTT
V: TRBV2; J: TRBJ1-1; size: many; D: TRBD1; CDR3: CASTKGQGNTEAFF; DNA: TGTGCCAGCACCAAGGGACAGGGGAACACTGAAGCTTTCTTT
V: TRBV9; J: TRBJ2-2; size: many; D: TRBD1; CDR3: CASSRDRGTTGELFF; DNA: TGTGCCAGCAGCCGGGACAGGGGGACCACCGGGGAGCTGTTTTTT
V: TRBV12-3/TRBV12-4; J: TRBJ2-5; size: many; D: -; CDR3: CASSLTGKGQETQYF; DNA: TGTGCCAGCAGTTTAACAGGGAAAGGGCAAGAGACCCAGTACTTC
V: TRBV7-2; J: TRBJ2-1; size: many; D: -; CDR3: CATHKSLLVYEQFF; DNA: TGTGCCACACATAAAAGCCTACTAGTGTATGAGCAGTTCTTC
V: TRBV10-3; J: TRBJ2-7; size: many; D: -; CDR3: CAISRDGDEQYF; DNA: TGTGCCATCAGTCGAGACGGGGACGAGCAGTACTTC
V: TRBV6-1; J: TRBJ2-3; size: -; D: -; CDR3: CASSPSQLLTDTQYF; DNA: TGTGCCAGCAGTCCATCGCAACTCCTCACAGATACGCAGTATTTT
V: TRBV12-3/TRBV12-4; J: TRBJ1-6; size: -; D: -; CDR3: CASSLSAGTDSPLHF; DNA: TGTGCCAGCAGTCTAAGTGCGGGGACGGATTCACCCCTCCACTTT
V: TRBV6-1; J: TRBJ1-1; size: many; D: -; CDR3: CASSASTGRGDTEAFF; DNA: TGTGCCAGCAGCGCCTCGACAGGCAGGGGTGACACTGAAGCTTTCTTT
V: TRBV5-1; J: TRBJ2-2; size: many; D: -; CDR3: CASSSAVSNTGELFF; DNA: TGCGCCAGCAGCTCAGCAGTTTCGAACACCGGGGAGCTGTTTTTT
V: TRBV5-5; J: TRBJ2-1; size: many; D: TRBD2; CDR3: CASMSGGRGEWYNEQFF; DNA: TGTGCCAGCATGTCGGGCGGGAGGGGGGAATGGTACAATGAGCAGTTCTTC
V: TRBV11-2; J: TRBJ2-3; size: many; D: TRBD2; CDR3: CASSFGTSGSTDTQYF; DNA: TGTGCCAGCAGCTTCGGGACTAGCGGGAGCACAGATACGCAGTATTTT
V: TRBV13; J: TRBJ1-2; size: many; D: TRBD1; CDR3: CASSLDREDYGYTF; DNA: TGTGCCAGCAGCTTGGACAGGGAGGACTATGGCTACACCTTC
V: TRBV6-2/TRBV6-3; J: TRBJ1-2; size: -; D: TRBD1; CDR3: CVSYRDSNYGYTF; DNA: TGTGTCAGTTACCGGGACAGTAACTATGGCTACACCTTC
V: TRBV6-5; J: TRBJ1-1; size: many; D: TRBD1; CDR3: CASSYEIYTGGSDTEAFF; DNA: TGTGCCAGCAGTTACGAGATTTACACAGGGGGATCAGACACTGAAGCTTTCTTT
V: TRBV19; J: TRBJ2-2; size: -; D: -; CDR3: CASSIATDGGGTGELFF; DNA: TGTGCCAGTAGTATAGCTACGGACGGTGGGGGCACCGGGGAGCTGTTTTTT
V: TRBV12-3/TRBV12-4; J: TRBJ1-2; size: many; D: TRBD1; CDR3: CASSDGTALPVYGYTF; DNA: TGTGCCAGCAGCGACGGGACAGCCCTTCCAGTCTATGGCTACACCTTC